Below are 21 T cell receptor beta chains sequenced from a single sample in a study of blood T cell repertoires in COVID-19. Generated by immunoSEQ multiplex PCR, the TCRdb table keeps only in-frame clones and is missing some. There are about 220,000 clones in the sample; about 86% occur only once, and about 8.1% lies in the top ten. Sample: peripheral blood. These receptors originate from a woman in her forties or fifties with acute or convalescent COVID-19.

The genes are TRBV29-1 and TRBJ1-2; 9 bases match TRBD1. CDR1 is SQVTM, CDR2 ANQGSEA, per germline. The CDR3 loop spans 13 amino acids. J was trimmed by 8 bases and V by 6 bases; bases with no gene match: 10. The chain's CDR3 is CSVAPWDRDGYTF. Written as DNA, the CDR3 is TGCAGCGTGGCCCCTTGGGACAGGGACGGCTACACCTTC.

This clone was recorded only once. The V and J genes are TRBV6-6 and TRBJ1-5; 7 bases agree with TRBD1. The junction had 12 bases not matched to a gene; V was cut back by 7 bases and J by 3 bases. This CDR3 contains 16 residues. Germline lookup yields CDR1 MNHNY and CDR2 SVGAGI (reference sequence). The CDR3 region is CASMGAPGQLNQPQHF. The CDR3 DNA follows: TGTGCCAGCATGGGGGCTCCGGGACAGCTCAATCAGCCCCAGCATTTT.

The chain joins TRBV4-2 to TRBJ2-7, with D possibly TRBD2 on 5 matching bases. The germline V and J ends were trimmed by 4 bases and 0 bases, with 16 bases remaining between them. CDR1 is LGHNA and CDR2 is YNFKEQ in the germline V gene. This CDR3 region has 16 residues. In DNA form, the CDR3 reads TGTGCCAGCAGCCTTCGTGCTAGCACCTCCTCCTACGAGCAGTACTTC. Its translation: CASSLRASTSSYEQYF.

This sequence joins TRBV5-1 and TRBJ2-7, with unresolved D. Germline V gives CDR1 SGHRS, CDR2 YFSETQ. The V end was cut by 3 bases, the J end by 1 base, with 8 bases between. CDR3 length equals 13 residues. The CDR3 sequence is CASSSGWSYEQYF. The DNA for the CDR3 is TGCGCCAGCAGCTCCGGGTGGTCCTACGAGCAGTACTTC.

The gene calls are TRBV18 and TRBJ2-1; TRBD2 agrees at 14 bases. V was clipped by 3 bases and J by 9 bases; unmatched bases: 7. The germline gives CDR1 KGHSH, CDR2 LQKENI. The CDR3 runs to 16 residues. The CDR3 is CASSPGTSGSGGEQFF. CDR3 DNA sequence: TGTGCCAGCTCACCTGGGACTAGCGGGAGCGGAGGTGAGCAGTTCTTC.

The chain uses TRBV3-1 (or the pseudogene TRBV3-2) and TRBJ1-4; no definite D call. The CDR3 covers 12 residues. Germline assignment: CDR1 LGHDT and CDR2 YNNKEL (reference sequence). Trimming shortened V by 1 base and J by 8 bases, and 5 bases separated the two germline ends. DNA of the CDR3: TGTGCCAGCAGCCAAGCGAGGGAAAAACTGTTTTTT. The encoded protein is CASSQAREKLFF.

The rearrangement links TRBV6-5 to TRBJ2-7, with 7 bases matching TRBD1. The V gene end was trimmed by 6 bases and the J gene end by 3 bases; junction bases not matched to a gene: 5. The CDR3 runs to 13 residues. The V gene's germline CDR1 is MNHEY and CDR2 SVGAGI. This CDR3 is CASRPGQNYEQYF. In nucleotides, the CDR3 is TGTGCCAGCAGGCCGGGACAGAACTACGAGCAGTACTTC.

The chain recombines TRBV12-3 or TRBV12-4 with TRBJ1-1, with D uncertain. CDR3 length equals 13 residues. Trimming cost V 3 bases and J 0 bases, with 5 bases left between them. The CDR3 reads CASSFRMNTEAFF. The DNA of the CDR3 is TGTGCCAGCAGTTTCAGGATGAACACTGAAGCTTTCTTT.

The chain joins TRBV20-1 to TRBJ2-1; D unresolved. Trimming took off 4 bases at V and 7 bases at J, with 8 bases between the two ends. CDR3 length: 11 amino acids. Germline assignment: CDR1 DFQATT and CDR2 SNEGSKA (reference sequence). The CDR3 DNA follows: TGCAGTGCTACGGCTAGGAATGAGCAGTTCTTC. Protein: CSATARNEQFF.

The chain links TRBV6-2 or TRBV6-3 to TRBJ2-5; TRBD1 is a possible D gene (5 bases). The germline gives CDR1 MNHEY, CDR2 SVGEGT. This CDR3 has 13 residues. V lost 2 bases, J lost 3 bases, and 7 bases lay in between. The CDR3 reads CASSYDREETQYF. The CDR3 DNA is TGTGCCAGCAGTTACGACAGAGAAGAGACCCAGTACTTC.

For the CDR3, the DNA is TGTGCCAGCACCTTAGCGGGGCTTAGCACAGATACGCAGTATTTT. Its protein product is CASTLAGLSTDTQYF. V gene TRBV28 combines with J gene TRBJ2-3, with TRBD2 identical over 8 bases. Trimming removed 7 bases from V and 0 bases from J; junction bases left unmatched: 6. CDR1 and CDR2 from the germline V gene are MDHEN and SYDVKM. The CDR3 has 15 amino acids.

This clone has just a few counts. The rearrangement joins TRBV6-4 to TRBJ1-2; D is possibly TRBD1 (5 bases). CDR3 length: 15 amino acids. Germline assignment: CDR1 MRHNA and CDR2 SNTAGT. The V end lost 6 bases, the J end lost 4 bases, and 18 bases lay between the germline ends. CDR3: CASSTIRTPVYGYTF. Here the CDR3 DNA reads TGTGCCAGCAGCACGATTCGGACACCCGTCTATGGCTACACCTTC.

This sequence joins TRBV6-4 and TRBJ1-2; TRBD1 might be the D (5 bases). The V gene lost 5 bases and the J gene lost 8 bases, with 12 bases spanning the gap. This CDR3 is built from 12 residues. Germline assignment: CDR1 MRHNA and CDR2 SNTAGT. The CDR3 region is CASSRDGRGYTF. The CDR3 DNA sequence: TGTGCCAGCAGTAGGGACGGGAGAGGCTACACCTTC.

V gene TRBV20-1 combines with J gene TRBJ2-7, with D perhaps TRBD2 (5 bases). CDR3 length: 12 amino acids. Trimming shortened V by 3 bases and J by 3 bases, and 9 bases separated the two germline ends. Germline values: CDR1 DFQATT, CDR2 SNEGSKA (reference sequence). The CDR3 DNA sequence: TGCAGTGCTAGTGACGGGAACTACGAGCAGTACTTC. Its protein is CSASDGNYEQYF.

This clone was seen a handful of times. The chain carries TRBV5-5 and TRBJ1-4, with a weak D call TRBD1 (5 bases). This CDR3 is built from 16 residues. V lost 3 bases to trimming and J lost 2 bases, with 14 bases between them. Germline assignment: CDR1 SGHKS and CDR2 YYEKEE (reference sequence). CDR3 sequence: CASSSPYSGTNEKLFF. The CDR3 bases are TGTGCCAGCAGCTCCCCTTACTCAGGGACTAATGAAAAACTGTTTTTT.

The chain carries TRBV19 and TRBJ1-1; 8 bases are a match to TRBD1. Trimming at V came to 7 bases and at J to 3 bases, leaving 4 bases not matched to a gene. The CDR3 covers 13 residues. Germline CDR1 and CDR2: LNHDA and SQIVND (reference sequence). CDR3 amino acids: CASTEQGDTEAFF. The CDR3, as DNA: TGTGCCAGTACGGAACAGGGGGACACTGAAGCTTTCTTT.

The genes are TRBV6-1 and TRBJ2-1; 9 bases line up with TRBD2. The CDR3 consists of 17 residues. After removal of 0 bases from V and 2 bases from J, the junction contained 5 bases not matched to a gene. Looked up from germline, CDR1 is MNHNS and CDR2 is SASEGT. Here the CDR3 DNA reads TGTGCCAGCAGTGAAGCGCTTAGCGGGAGAACCTACAATGAGCAGTTCTTC. Residues: CASSEALSGRTYNEQFF.

The chain joins TRBV27 to TRBJ1-2; tentatively, D is TRBD1 (6 bases). CDR3 size: 15 residues. In germline, CDR1 is MNHEY, CDR2 SMNVEV (reference sequence). With 0 bases removed from V and 5 bases from J, the gap between germline ends came to 13 bases. The CDR3 loop reads CASSLSIGGSYGYTF. The CDR3 coding sequence is TGTGCCAGCAGTTTATCGATTGGGGGCTCATATGGCTACACCTTC.

This clone was picked up one time. The gene calls are TRBV7-3 and TRBJ1-2; 12 bases match TRBD1. The germline V gene has CDR1 SGHTA and CDR2 FQGTGA. CDR3 length equals 18 residues. The V gene end was trimmed by 5 bases and the J gene end by 6 bases; junction bases not matched to a gene: 16. CDR3 sequence: CASSQPGTGGRKGDGYTF. The CDR3 DNA sequence: TGTGCCAGCAGCCAACCCGGGACAGGGGGCCGGAAAGGGGATGGCTACACCTTC.

The chain recombines TRBV14 with TRBJ2-7; possibly TRBD2 for D (5 bases). Trimming took off 4 bases at V and 1 base at J, with 17 bases between the two ends. Per germline, CDR1 SGHDN and CDR2 FVKESK. The CDR3 is 16 residues long. CDR3: CASSPIGSGLSYEQYF. The DNA for the CDR3 is TGTGCCAGCAGCCCCATTGGGAGCGGACTTTCCTACGAGCAGTACTTC.

The rearrangement joins TRBV20-1 to TRBJ2-3; 11 bases agree with TRBD2. CDR1 and CDR2 from the germline V gene are DFQATT and SNEGSKA (reference sequence). This CDR3 spans 16 amino acids. The V gene end was trimmed by 3 bases and the J gene end by 2 bases; junction bases not matched to a gene: 7. In nucleotides, the CDR3 is TGCAGTGCTAGTGGGCTAGCGGGAGGCCCCACAGATACGCAGTATTTT. Amino acid sequence: CSASGLAGGPTDTQYF.